This record concerns one TCR beta chain sequence. This clonotype was observed a few times. Its antigen has not been determined. Base qualities are not recorded, but no much larger clone differs from it by a single base. These data originate in a study of T cells in Graves' hyperthyroidism and ophthalmopathy (dated by TCRdb to between 2018 and 2021). Describing the broader study: Peripheral blood samples were taken at the time of initial diagnosis, prior to any treatment. The roughly 91 discovery patients were randomly divided into training and test sets at a 7:3 ratio. Prospective prediction of ophthalmopathy was tested in an independent validation cohort of 18 to 20 hyperthyroidism patients and 15 to 17 patients who later progressed to ophthalmopathy. The paper reports TCR Vbeta CDR3 sequencing of some 140 peripheral blood samples: fewer than 50 ophthalmopathy, fewer than 80 hyperthyroidism and around 17 progressor patients. After blood sampling, hyperthyroidism patients were treated with methimazole at a starting dose of 30 mg daily, and ophthalmopathy patients were treated with high-dose intravenous methylprednisolone. To identify distinguishing TCR V-J signatures, a discovery cohort of 90 to 100 patients was used, comprising 43 with Graves' ophthalmopathy and 55 to 65 with stable Graves' hyperthyroidism. Thyroid tissue and blood T-cell repertoires from several Graves' hyperthyroidism patients were also compared in the study. What the work shows at the level of the full study, not this receptor alone: In validation, the model predicted progression to ophthalmopathy a median of around six months before onset, with about 64% sensitivity and 72.22% specificity. Blood samples also contained most of the expanded thyroid clonotypes (frequency above 0.001), which suggests that blood repertoires may reflect thyroid immune responses. Ophthalmopathy was separated from stable hyperthyroidism by a 13 V-J signature model, with approximately 90% sensitivity and around 81% specificity obtained in cross-validation and 80%/75% obtained in testing. No statistical method was used to set the sample size in advance, and investigators knew the group allocation.

The TCR beta CDR3 regions were amplified from RNA transcripts. For the first round of RT-PCR on the TCR CDR3, the HTBI primer set was used together with the Qiagen OneStep RT-PCR kit. The libraries were constructed in a second round of multiplex PCR and then size-selected and purified. Sequencing of the libraries was done on an Illumina HiSeq2000 using paired-end 100 bp reads. Turning to the authors' computational methods: Raw data were processed with SOAPnuke, discarding reads with adapters, uncalled bases, mean Phred below 15, or no exact constant-primer or identifier match. COPE v1.2.5 was used to merge the high-quality paired reads, and each unique nucleotide sequence was defined as a clonotype. Clonotypes were aligned to IMGT TRBV, TRBD and TRBJ reference segments using MiTCR v1.1. Analysis was restricted to V-J combinations with a frequency above 0.0001, which covered over 98% of repertoires. A TCS score was defined as the ratio between F50 (clonal expansion) and ExV (chaos), using BLOSUM62-based TCRdist between CDR3 peptides within each V-J. Welch's t-statistics and random forest reduced approximately 520 V-J features to around 14, which were used in a naive Bayes classifier (R e1071). The public reads were run again by TCRdb, first through fastp at Q25 and then through MiXCR, and only productive beta chains were kept. Every CDR3 protein is listed once, alongside the most common genes and DNA of its rows. TCRdb, not the original authors, processed these V and J calls. Recorded for this sample are 500,000 to 650,000 distinct CDR3 sequences; just under 20% of them occurred a single time. The top ten clones comprise 47% of the sample.

In the ophthalmopathy patients, disease was moderately to severely active, with a Clinical Activity Score of 3 or more, a NOSPECS grade of 4 or more, and a duration of less than 3 months. Patients with uncontrolled infections, other autoimmune diseases, pregnancy or lactation were excluded. Clinical symptoms, serum thyroxine and TRAb, thyroid ultrasound, and orbital computed tomography formed the basis for the diagnoses. Ficoll-Paque density gradient centrifugation was used to isolate PBMCs from 9.5 to 10 ml of fresh peripheral blood. Trizol reagent was used to extract total RNA, and RNA quality was then checked on an Agilent 2100 Bioanalyzer. The germline V gene specifies MNHNS as CDR1 and SASEGT as CDR2. The germline ends are 10 bases apart after V is trimmed by 6 bases and J by 4 bases. The CDR3 runs 12 residues from the cysteine to the phenylalanine. Here the CDR3 DNA is all that survives: 36 bases in frame from base 1.

Sequences were obtained from blood. The origin of this receptor is a man between 40 and 49 years old with Graves' ophthalmopathy. The V and J genes are TRBV6-1 and TRBJ2-7; the D region is possibly TRBD1 or TRBD2, each matching across 5 bases. Here the CDR3 is given as CASRPEGYEQYF. The DNA sequence is given as TGTGCCAGCAGACCCGAGGGGTACGAGCAGTACTTC.